Listed below are T cell receptor beta chains from one sample, sequenced in a study of CD8+ T cells in alopecia areata. Some clones are missing from TCRdb's copy, which holds only in-frame ones; the method was immunoSEQ multiplex PCR. Of about 180,000 clones listed, 53% are singletons. This material consisted of CD8+ T cells sorted from blood, taken at week 24, from a patient treated with tofacitinib. The receptors come from a human donor with alopecia areata. Each CDR3 is given with its conserved first and last residue.

v_gene	j_gene	CDR3aa
TRBV14	TRBJ1-1	CASSQGGGYTEAFF
TRBV4-3	TRBJ2-3	CASSQDVVSANTQYF
TRBV5-6	TRBJ2-7	CASSLAVRAAAYEQYF
TRBV6-1	TRBJ2-1	CASSFDDEQFF
TRBV4-3	TRBJ2-7	CASSQGTGGLYEQYF
TRBV30	TRBJ1-2	CARYQAEYGYTF
TRBV25-1	TRBJ1-1	CASSESLNTEAFF
TRBV29-1	TRBJ2-1	CSVEGRTGWSSYNEQFF
TRBV30	TRBJ2-7	CAWAQTGGDEQYF
TRBV13	TRBJ2-7	CASSARLGQGEGYEQYF
TRBV7-6	TRBJ1-1	CASSLNRNTEAFF
TRBV19	TRBJ1-4	CASSRGQQATNEKLFF
TRBV4-3	TRBJ2-5	CASSQDLGDLETQYF
TRBV10-3	TRBJ1-2	CAISDRDNYGYTF
TRBV30	TRBJ2-3	CAWSNGVGYTDTQYF
TRBV5-1	TRBJ2-1	CASSLTGNEQFF
TRBV7-6	TRBJ2-2	CASSLDLTGELFF
TRBV12-5	TRBJ2-3	CASGSAGTRDRATQYF
TRBV9	TRBJ2-7	CASSGRAGDSYEQYF
TRBV11-2	TRBJ2-7	CASSTGTGMYF
TRBV5-1	TRBJ2-2	CASSLDRTGFTGELFF
TRBV4-3	TRBJ1-1	CASSQAEGMNTEAFF